This TCR beta chain derives from a study of vaccination effects on CD4 cells after COVID-19. The CDR3 totals 15 residues. The germline V gene has CDR1 MNHNS and CDR2 SASEGT. The germline V and J ends were trimmed by 7 bases and 4 bases, with 14 bases remaining between them. In the ViraFEST assay, antigen-specific CD4+ clonotypes were identified by expansion after peptide-pool stimulation. An approximately 10-day culture period preceded the isolation of CD4+ T cells. PCR showed that the person got SARS-CoV-2 infection at some point between March and December 2020. Remarks on this clone: Its antigen is unknown.

The assay was immunoSEQ multiplex PCR, and TCRdb's table has in-frame clones only and misses some. The repertoire holds roughly 57,000 clones, with 65% to 80% as singletons. This specimen consisted of CD4+ T cells from PBMCs cultured with HIV peptides, obtained before COVID-19 vaccination. The subset: HIV-1 Nef peptide pool negative control/reference culture. This chain uses TRBV6-1 with TRBJ2-6; possibly TRBD1 or TRBD2 for D (6 bases each). The origin of this receptor is a human donor who had a prior SARS-CoV-2 infection. CDR3 coding DNA: TGTGCCAGCACCAACGGGGGCGCGGGGGCCAACGTCCTGACTTTC. As protein: CASTNGGAGANVLTF.